A selection of T cell receptor beta chains follows, all from one sample in a study of blood T cells in healthy people across ages. TCRdb reprocessed the 5' RACE reads via MiXCR and lists one record per CDR3 protein. The table records approximately 780,000 distinct CDR3 sequences, roughly 25% of them present only once. This sample also appeared in a second study, on T cells of mothers and their children.

The source material was blood. Source of these receptors: a boy between 5 and 17 years old in good health. The CDR3 runs from the conserved cysteine through the conserved F or W. D genes are given only for firm matches. Some rows have no size entry. The others give once, few or many, or a class for an expanded clone.

cdr3_nt cdr3_aa clone_size d_call j_call v_call
TGCGCCAGCAGCTTCGGGGACACCAATCAGCCCCAGCATTTT CASSFGDTNQPQHF few - TRBJ1-5 TRBV5-1
TGTGCCAGCAGGCCTCCCCCCGACACTTATAGCAATCAGCCCCAGCATTTT CASRPPPDTYSNQPQHF - - TRBJ1-5 TRBV28
TGCGCCAGCAAGGAAGGCGGGGCCCTCCGGGGGACCCAGTACTTC CASKEGGALRGTQYF - - TRBJ2-5 TRBV5-1
TGTGCCAGCAGCCAAGTTTTACGGACAGGGATTATAGGGGCCAACGTCCTGACTTTC CASSQVLRTGIIGANVLTF - TRBD1 TRBJ2-6 TRBV14
TGCGCCAGCGGAGGTACTAGCGGCCAAGAGACCCAGTACTTC CASGGTSGQETQYF - TRBD2 TRBJ2-5 TRBV5-1
TGCGCCAGCAGCACGGCCCTATATAACGGGGACGGGAACGAGCAGTACTTC CASSTALYNGDGNEQYF - - TRBJ2-7 TRBV5-1
TGTGCCAGCAGCTCCGAGCGGGGGACTTTCTACAATGAGCAGTTCTTC CASSSERGTFYNEQFF once TRBD2 TRBJ2-1 TRBV13
TGTGCCAGCAGCTTAGCTCCAGGGAGTATTCGGTACGAGCAGTACTTC CASSLAPGSIRYEQYF - - TRBJ2-7 TRBV7-2
TGTGCCAGCAGATTAGATGTATTCACAGATACGCAGTATTTT CASRLDVFTDTQYF few - TRBJ2-3 TRBV13
TGCGCCAGCAGCCAAGTCGTCGGGCAGCCCCAGCATTTT CASSQVVGQPQHF - - TRBJ1-5 TRBV4-1
TGTGCCAGCAGCCAAGCCGGGACAGGGGGCCACCGCACAGATACGCAGTATTTT CASSQAGTGGHRTDTQYF few TRBD1 TRBJ2-3 TRBV4-2
TGTGCCAGCAGCCCCGGCCGTATCTCCACAGATACGCAGTATTTT CASSPGRISTDTQYF - - TRBJ2-3 TRBV12-3/TRBV12-4
TGCAGCGTAGCACCTCCGGGACAGCCGCCCGAAGCTTTCTTT CSVAPPGQPPEAFF - TRBD1 TRBJ1-1 TRBV29-1
TGTGCCAGCAGCCAAGTGGGGGGACAGCGCCCAGAAGATACGCAGTATTTT CASSQVGGQRPEDTQYF few - TRBJ2-3 TRBV3-1
TGTACCAGCAGGGATGGCCGAGGGGGCTATGGCTACACCTTC CTSRDGRGGYGYTF few - TRBJ1-2 TRBV12-3/TRBV12-4
TGTGCCAGCAGTTTTTCGGGTCCGGGGACCCAGTACTTC CASSFSGPGTQYF - - TRBJ2-5 TRBV28
TGCGGCGTTGAAGATCCTATGACTAAGTATGGAGGTTACGAGCAGTACTTC CGVEDPMTKYGGYEQYF - - TRBJ2-7 TRBV29-1
TGTGCCAGCAGTTATTGGTACGCGGGACAAGAGACCCAGTACTTC CASSYWYAGQETQYF few - TRBJ2-5 TRBV6-2/TRBV6-3
TGTGCCAGCAGCTTAACGGACGGAGGAAACACCATATATTTT CASSLTDGGNTIYF few - TRBJ1-3 TRBV7-3
TGTGCCAGCAGCTGGACAAGGGACTACAATGAGCAGTTCTTC CASSWTRDYNEQFF few - TRBJ2-1 TRBV7-2
TGTGCCAGCAGTCAACGGCCAGGGGAGCAGTACTTC CASSQRPGEQYF - - TRBJ2-7 TRBV27
TGTGCCAGCAGCTTAGGGCCCTTGAACACCGGGGAGCTGTTTTTT CASSLGPLNTGELFF - - TRBJ2-2 TRBV7-8
TGTGCCAGCAGTTTCTCCGGGACCGGGTGGGAGACCCAGTACTTC CASSFSGTGWETQYF few - TRBJ2-5 TRBV28
TGTGCCAGCAGTCCCCTCGGAGCGGACACAGATACGCAGTATTTT CASSPLGADTDTQYF few - TRBJ2-3 TRBV2
TGTGCCAGCACCCTAACCGGCCCCGGGGGCAATGAGCAGTTCTTC CASTLTGPGGNEQFF - - TRBJ2-1 TRBV12-3/TRBV12-4
TGTGCCAGCAGCGCAGAGTTGGACGAGCAGTACTTC CASSAELDEQYF - - TRBJ2-7 TRBV12-3/TRBV12-4
TGTGCCAGCAGCTACCCAGGACTAGCGAAGTACAATGAGCAGTTCTTC CASSYPGLAKYNEQFF - TRBD2 TRBJ2-1 TRBV5-6
TGTGCCAGCAGCGTAGAGGGACAGGGAAGGGACGAGCAGTACTTC CASSVEGQGRDEQYF few TRBD1 TRBJ2-7 TRBV9